The clone carrying this T cell receptor (beta chain) was counted ten times or more. The data originate from a study of T cells after yellow fever vaccination. TCRdb redid the calling of the 5' RACE reads with MiXCR, one entry per CDR3 protein. Among 200,000 to 300,000 distinct CDR3 sequences listed, 6% to 8% were seen once. Per the germline V gene, CDR1 is SGHTA and CDR2 is FQGNSA. The CDR3 runs to 15 residues. V trimming: 5 bases; J trimming: 0 bases; junction bases outside the gene matches: 4. The receptor comes from a man aged 25-40 years who received the YFV17D yellow fever vaccine. The specimen was CD4+ T cells sorted from PBMCs, collected on the day of the yellow fever booster vaccination. This chain links TRBV7-2 with TRBJ2-7, with TRBD1 matching over 10 bases. CDR3 sequence: CASSKDRGASYEQYF. CDR3 in DNA: TGTGCCAGCAGCAAGGACAGGGGGGCCTCCTACGAGCAGTACTTC.